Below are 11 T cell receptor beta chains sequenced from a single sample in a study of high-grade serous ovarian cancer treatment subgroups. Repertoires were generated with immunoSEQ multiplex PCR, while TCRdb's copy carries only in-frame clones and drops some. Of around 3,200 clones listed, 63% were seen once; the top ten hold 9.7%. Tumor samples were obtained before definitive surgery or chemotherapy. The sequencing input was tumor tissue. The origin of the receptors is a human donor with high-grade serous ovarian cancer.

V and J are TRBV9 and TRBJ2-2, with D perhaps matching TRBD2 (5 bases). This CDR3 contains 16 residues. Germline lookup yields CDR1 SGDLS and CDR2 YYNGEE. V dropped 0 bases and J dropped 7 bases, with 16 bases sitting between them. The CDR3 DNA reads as TGTGCCAGCAGCGTAGGGGATTCGGGAAAGTTCGGGGAGCTGTTTTTT. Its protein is CASSVGDSGKFGELFF.

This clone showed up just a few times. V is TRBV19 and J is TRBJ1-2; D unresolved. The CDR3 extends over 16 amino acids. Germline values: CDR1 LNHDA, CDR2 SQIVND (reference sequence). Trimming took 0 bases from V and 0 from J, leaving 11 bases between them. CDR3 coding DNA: TGTGCCAGTAGTATAGATACCCGAGAAGCTAACTATGGCTACACCTTC. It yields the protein CASSIDTREANYGYTF.

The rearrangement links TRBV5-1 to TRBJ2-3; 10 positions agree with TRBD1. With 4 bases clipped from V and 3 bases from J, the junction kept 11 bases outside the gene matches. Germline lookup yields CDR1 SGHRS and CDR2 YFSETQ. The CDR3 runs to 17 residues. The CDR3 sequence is CASSTYGTGVWTDTQYF. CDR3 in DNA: TGCGCCAGCAGCACCTACGGGACAGGGGTTTGGACAGATACGCAGTATTTT.

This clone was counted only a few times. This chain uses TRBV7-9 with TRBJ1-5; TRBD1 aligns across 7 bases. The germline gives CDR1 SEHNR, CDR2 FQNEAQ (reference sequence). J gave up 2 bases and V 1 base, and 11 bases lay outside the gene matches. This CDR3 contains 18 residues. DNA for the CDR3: TGTGCCAGCAGCTTAGAAGGGGGCCGACTCGAGGGCAATCAGCCCCAGCATTTT. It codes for CASSLEGGRLEGNQPQHF.

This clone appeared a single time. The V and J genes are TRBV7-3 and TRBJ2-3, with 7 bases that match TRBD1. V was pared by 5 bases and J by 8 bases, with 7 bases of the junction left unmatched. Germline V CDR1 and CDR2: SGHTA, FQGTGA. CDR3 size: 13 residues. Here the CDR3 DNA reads TGTGCCAGCAGCCCACTAGGGGGCCTTACGCAGTATTTT. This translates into CASSPLGGLTQYF.

The CDR3 DNA reads TGTGCCAGCAGTTACACCCAGGGGGTAGCTTTCTTT. Its translation: CASSYTQGVAFF. The V and J genes are TRBV6-5 and TRBJ1-1, with TRBD1 identical over 7 bases. V trimming: 2 bases; J trimming: 10 bases; junction bases outside the gene matches: 4. Germline V lookup: CDR1 MNHEY, CDR2 SVGAGI. The length of the CDR3 is 12 residues.

The CDR3 loop is CASSLEAVDLYGYTF. CDR3 DNA sequence: TGTGCCAGCAGCTTGGAGGCAGTCGACCTTTATGGCTACACCTTC. The J gene is TRBJ1-2, the V gene TRBV5-5, with D unresolved. Trimming took 0 bases from V and 5 from J, leaving 14 bases between them. In germline, CDR1 is SGHKS, CDR2 YYEKEE (reference sequence). The length of the CDR3 is 15 residues. Supplemented by reference TRBV5-5 and TRBJ1-2, the full variable domain reads DAGVTQSPTHLIKTRGQQVTLRCSPISGHKSVSWYQQVLGQGPQFIFQYYEKEERGRGNFPDRFSARQFPNYSSELNVNALLLGDSALYLCASSLEAVDLYGYTFGSGTRLTVV.

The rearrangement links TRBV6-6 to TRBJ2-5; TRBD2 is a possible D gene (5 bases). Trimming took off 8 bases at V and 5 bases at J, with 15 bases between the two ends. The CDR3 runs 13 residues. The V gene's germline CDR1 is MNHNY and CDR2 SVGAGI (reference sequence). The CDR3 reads CASLLGSPETQYF. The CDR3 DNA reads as TGTGCCAGCCTTCTAGGGAGCCCGGAGACCCAGTACTTC.

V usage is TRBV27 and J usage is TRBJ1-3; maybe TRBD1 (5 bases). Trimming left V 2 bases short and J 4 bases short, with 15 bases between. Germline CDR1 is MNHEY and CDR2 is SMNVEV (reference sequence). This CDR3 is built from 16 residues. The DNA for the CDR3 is TGTGCCAGCAGTTTAGGGGCATGGACCGTAGGAAACACCATATATTTT. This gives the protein CASSLGAWTVGNTIYF.

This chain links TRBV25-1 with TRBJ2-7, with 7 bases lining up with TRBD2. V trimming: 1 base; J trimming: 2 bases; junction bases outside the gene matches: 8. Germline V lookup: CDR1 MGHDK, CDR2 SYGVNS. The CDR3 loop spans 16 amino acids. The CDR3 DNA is TGTGCCAGCAGTGAATGGGAGGCGGGAGACACCTACGAGCAGTACTTC. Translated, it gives CASSEWEAGDTYEQYF.

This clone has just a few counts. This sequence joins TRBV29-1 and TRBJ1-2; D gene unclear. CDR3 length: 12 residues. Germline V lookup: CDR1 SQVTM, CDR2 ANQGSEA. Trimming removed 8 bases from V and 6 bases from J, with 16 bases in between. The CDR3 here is CSLNDGPDGYTF. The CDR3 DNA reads TGCAGCCTTAATGACGGGCCCGATGGCTACACCTTC.